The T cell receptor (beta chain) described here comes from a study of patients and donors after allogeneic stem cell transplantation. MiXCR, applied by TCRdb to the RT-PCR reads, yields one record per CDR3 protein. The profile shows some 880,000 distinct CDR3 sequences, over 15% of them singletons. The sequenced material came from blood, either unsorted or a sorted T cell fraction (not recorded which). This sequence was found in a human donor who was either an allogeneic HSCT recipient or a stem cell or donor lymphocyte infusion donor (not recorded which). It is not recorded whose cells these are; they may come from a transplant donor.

The CDR3 bases are TGTGCCAGCAGCTTAGGACGCCCCCGGGTAGCTGAAGCTTTCTTT. The encoded protein is CASSLGRPRVAEAFF. The rearrangement uses TRBV11-1 and TRBJ1-1; D is undetermined. The CDR3 extends over 15 amino acids. The V gene lost 1 base and the J gene lost 6 bases, with 15 bases spanning the gap. Germline V gene lookup returns CDR1 SGHAT and CDR2 FQDESV (reference sequence).